One TCR beta chain is described in this entry. Antigen unknown. The libraries were made with immunoSEQ v3.0 at survey level. TCRdb's table, derived via immunoSEQ multiplex PCR, lists solely in-frame clones and lacks some. The repertoire holds approximately 29,000 clones, over 85% seen once, with approximately 10% in the top ten. This record belongs to a study of long-term antiretroviral therapy in people with HIV. Study-level results: Clonal expansions arising prior to ART prevailed in the repertoire at every time point. Spans of CDR3 length were tighter for HIV repertoires than for controls.

The TCR sequence derives from a man between 40 and 49 years old with HIV. The material sequenced was unsorted PBMCs, taken 6.2 years after starting antiretroviral therapy.

The CDR3 reads CASCESPLRNYGYTF. In DNA, the CDR3 is TGTGCCAGCTGCGAGTCTCCTCTGAGGAACTATGGCTACACCTTC. V and J are TRBV7-2 and TRBJ1-2; no reliable D call. Per the germline V gene, CDR1 is SGHTA and CDR2 is FQGNSA. With 8 bases removed from V and 2 bases from J, the gap between germline ends came to 18 bases. The CDR3 totals 15 residues.